The T cell receptor (beta chain) under discussion was sequenced for a study of blood T cells in healthy people across ages. Regarding this clonotype: A much bigger clone sits one base away, suggesting this may be a read error.

This CDR3 is built from 14 residues. CDR1 and CDR2 from the germline V gene are MRHNA and SNTAGT. Through a sample-barcoded 5' primer and a J-beta primer mix, a second PCR was run for 7 to 11 cycles. TCRdb fed the 5' RACE reads into MiXCR, producing one record per CDR3 protein. The top ten hold 10% to 13% of the sample, which has some 930,000 distinct CDR3 sequences, just under 30% seen once. Separately, the same data were catalogued under a study of T cells of mothers and their children.

The chain uses TRBV6-4 and TRBJ2-3, with TRBD1 identical over 10 bases. The material sequenced was blood. This receptor was taken from a woman aged 40 to 55 in good health. The CDR3 DNA reads TGTGCCAGCAGTGAGACAGGGGGCACAGATGCGCAGTATTTT. Amino acids: CASSETGGTDAQYF.